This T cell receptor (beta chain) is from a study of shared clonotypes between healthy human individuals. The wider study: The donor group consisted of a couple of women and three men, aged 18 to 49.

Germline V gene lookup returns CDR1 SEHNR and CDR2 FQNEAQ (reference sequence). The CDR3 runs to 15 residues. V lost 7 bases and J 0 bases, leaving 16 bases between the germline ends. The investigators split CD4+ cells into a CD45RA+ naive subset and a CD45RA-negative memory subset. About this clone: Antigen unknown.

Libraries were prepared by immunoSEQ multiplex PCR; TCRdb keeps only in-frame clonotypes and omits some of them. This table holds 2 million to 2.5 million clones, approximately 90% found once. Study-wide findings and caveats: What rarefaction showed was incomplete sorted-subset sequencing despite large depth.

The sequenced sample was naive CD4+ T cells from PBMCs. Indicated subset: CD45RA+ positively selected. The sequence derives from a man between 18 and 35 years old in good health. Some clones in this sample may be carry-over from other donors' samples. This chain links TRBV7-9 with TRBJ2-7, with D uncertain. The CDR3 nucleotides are TGTGCCAGCATTGGGCTAGGTAAAACCTCCTACGAGCAGTACTTC. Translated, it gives CASIGLGKTSYEQYF.